This TCR beta chain was sequenced for a study of blood T cell repertoires in COVID-19 (TCRdb year 2020). Context from the whole study: Samples from collaborators originated in the United States, Italy and Spain and spanned both the acute and convalescent phases of COVID-19. Deeply sampled blood TCRbeta repertoires from subjects exposed to, actively infected with, or recovered from COVID-19 were included in the dataset. Nearly every sample came with metadata listing a de-identified subject ID, COVID-19 status, age in years and sex. The repertoires were made available in a free public database intended to serve as a resource for research on the immune response to SARS-CoV-2. The prospective study material was composed of cDNA or gDNA derived from T cells, B-cell-depleted T cells, or PBMCs. The samples were drawn from two sources: the first 160 participants of the ongoing ImmuneRACE study, and 1,200 or so subjects contributed by 6 global collaborators. Where available, HLA class I and class II types were obtained from metadata supplied by the sample provider rather than from assay-based typing. The research as a whole found: How much clinical and demographic metadata was included differed by source and by participant, and the metadata was provided uncurated.

TCRbeta CDR3 regions were amplified from genomic DNA by means of the immunoSEQ Assay, a bias-controlled multiplex PCR. As for how the authors treated the data: The number of nucleated cells in each sample was estimated from the amplification of reference gene primers within the assay. To quantify the absolute abundance of each unique TCRbeta CDR3 rearrangement, sequence reads were collapsed and filtered. Productive Simpson clonality was computed per sample as the square root of Simpson's diversity index over productive rearrangements. This immuneACCESS table, as held by TCRdb, lists in-frame sequences with V and J called but not all clones. Of the missing ones, under half trace to an unresolved V gene in checked studies; the others have no known cause. V and J calls and clone size are as listed in that table; D and trimming were resolved from the DNA. For this sample the table gives about 410,000 clones, of which roughly 90% were detected only once. 1.4% to 1.5% of the sample comes from the top ten.

The CDR3 runs 16 amino acids, cysteine and phenylalanine included. Solely the CDR3 DNA is kept, with 48 bases framed from the first base. According to the germline V gene, CDR1 reads MNHEY and CDR2 reads SVGEGT. The V and J ends are trimmed by 6 bases and 3 bases, leaving 17 bases between them. With regard to this clone: There is no known antigen for this receptor. Base qualities are not provided; no much larger clone lies one nucleotide away.

Each collaborating institution followed its own protocols to collect whole blood in K2EDTA tubes. For TCRbeta analysis, collaborators shipped samples in one of three forms: frozen whole blood, isolated PBMCs, or DNA extracted from either of those sample types. The sequenced sample consisted of peripheral blood. The receptor was isolated from a woman aged 25 to 45 with active or convalescent COVID-19. In this chain, TRBV6-2 or TRBV6-3 is recombined with TRBJ2-2; TRBD1 is a weak D gene call, 5 bases matching. The CDR3 loop reads CASSPRGLWDTGELFF. At the DNA level, the sequence is TGTGCCAGCAGCCCTAGGGGCCTATGGGACACCGGGGAGCTGTTTTTT.